What follows are 6 T cell receptor beta chains derived from one specimen sequenced in a study of cytomegalovirus exposure and HLA in healthy donors. Primers for the PCR totalled 60 Vbeta and 13 Jbeta. Clones were read by immunoSEQ multiplex PCR, and TCRdb kept only the in-frame ones, dropping some. This repertoire shows over 95,000 clones, 77% found once; its top ten account for roughly 9.7%. Material for sequencing was PBMCs. The receptors come from a man aged 35 to 55 in good health and CMV-seropositive.

This chain uses TRBV6-5 with TRBJ1-1; the match to TRBD1 covers 7 bases. Losses at the gene ends were 5 bases for V and 11 bases for J; bases not matched to a gene: 14. CDR3 length equals 14 residues. The germline V gene has CDR1 MNHEY and CDR2 SVGAGI. The CDR3 loop is CASSRDRAPGGAFF. The CDR3 DNA is TGTGCCAGCAGTCGAGACAGGGCCCCAGGGGGGGCTTTCTTT.

Of note for this clone: One end of the junction varies from germline; a read error may be responsible. The chain carries TRBV7-9 and TRBJ1-1; 10 bases agree with TRBD1. The germline V gene encodes CDR1 SEHNR and CDR2 FQNEAQ (reference sequence). The CDR3 covers 17 residues. CDR3 residues: CSSSTRQGAEGDTEAFF. The CDR3 DNA reads as TGTTCCAGCAGCACCCGACAGGGGGCTGAAGGAGACACTGAAGCTTTCTTT.

The CDR3 is CASRRTGLSYEQYF. The CDR3 DNA reads as TGTGCCAGCAGACGGACAGGGCTTTCCTACGAGCAGTACTTC. The chain uses TRBV2 and TRBJ2-7; TRBD1 matches 8 bases. With 6 bases clipped from V and 1 base from J, the junction kept 5 bases outside the gene matches. Germline-derived CDR1 and CDR2 are SNHLY and FYNNEI. The CDR3 consists of 14 residues.

This clone has just a few counts. The chain carries TRBV6-5 and TRBJ2-7; D remains unclear. With 8 bases removed from V and 1 base from J, the gap between germline ends came to 6 bases. The CDR3 spans 11 residues. CDR1 and CDR2 from the germline V gene are MNHEY and SVGAGI. The CDR3 protein is CASHGSYEQYF. The CDR3 bases are TGTGCCAGCCACGGGTCCTACGAGCAGTACTTC.

Worth noting for this clone: The junction shows a germline mismatch at one end, possibly a read error. J is TRBJ2-2 and V is TRBV7-7; D remains unclear. Per the germline V gene, CDR1 is SSHAT and CDR2 is FNYEAQ (reference sequence). The CDR3 is made up of 17 amino acids. CDR3 protein: CASSLVPGGPRTGELFF. As DNA, the CDR3 is TGTGCTAGCAGCTTAGTTCCCGGCGGTCCCCGCACCGGGGAGCTGTTTTTT.

The chain links TRBV9 to TRBJ1-1; 9 positions agree with TRBD1. CDR3 size: 15 residues. V was pared by 4 bases and J by 5 bases, with 9 bases of the junction left unmatched. The germline V gene has CDR1 SGDLS and CDR2 YYNGEE. The CDR3 protein is CASSTRQTGGTEAFF. The DNA for the CDR3 is TGTGCCAGCAGCACTCGACAGACAGGGGGTACTGAAGCTTTCTTT.